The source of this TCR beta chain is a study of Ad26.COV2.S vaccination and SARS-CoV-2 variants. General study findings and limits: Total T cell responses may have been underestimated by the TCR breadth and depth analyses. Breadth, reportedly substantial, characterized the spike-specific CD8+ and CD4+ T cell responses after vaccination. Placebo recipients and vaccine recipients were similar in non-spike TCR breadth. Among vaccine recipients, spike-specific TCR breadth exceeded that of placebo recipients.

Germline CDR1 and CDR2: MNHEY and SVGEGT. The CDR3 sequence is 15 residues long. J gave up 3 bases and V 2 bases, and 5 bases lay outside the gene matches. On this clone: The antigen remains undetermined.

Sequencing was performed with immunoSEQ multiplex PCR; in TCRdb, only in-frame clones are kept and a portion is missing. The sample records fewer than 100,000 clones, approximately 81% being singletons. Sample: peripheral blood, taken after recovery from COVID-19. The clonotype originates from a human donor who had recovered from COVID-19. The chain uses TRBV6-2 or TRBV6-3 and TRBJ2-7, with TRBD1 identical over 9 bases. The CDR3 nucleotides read TGTGCCAGCAGTTACCGAGCGGGACAGGGCTACGAGCAGTACTTC. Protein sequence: CASSYRAGQGYEQYF.